One sample yielded the 27 T cell receptor beta chains listed below, sequenced in a study of blood T cell repertoires in COVID-19 (dated by TCRdb to 2018 to 2021). Libraries came from the immunoSEQ multiplex PCR assay. TCRdb re-hosts the immuneACCESS table, in-frame sequences only. Its copies lack some clones; in the studies checked, an unresolved V gene accounts for under half of them, and the cause for the rest is not known. In all, the sample holds under 350,000 clones, and roughly 86% of those were seen once. The top ten constitute about 4% of the sample. The sequenced sample was peripheral blood. All receptors come from a man between 18 and 35 years old with active or convalescent COVID-19.

This clone was recorded at least ten times. The V gene is TRBV11-2, the J gene TRBJ1-6; 9 bases align to TRBD1. J was trimmed by 8 bases and V by 6 bases; bases with no gene match: 5. There are 14 residues in the CDR3. Germline V lookup: CDR1 SGHAT, CDR2 FQNNGV. Written as DNA, the CDR3 is TGTGCCAGCAGTCTCCGGGACAGGGATTCACCCCTCCACTTT. This translates into CASSLRDRDSPLHF.

This chain connects TRBV24-1 to TRBJ2-1; 7 bases are a match to TRBD2. The CDR3 contains 15 residues. Germline V CDR1 and CDR2: KGHDR, SFDVKD. The V gene end was trimmed by 2 bases and the J gene end by 2 bases; junction bases not matched to a gene: 2. The CDR3 sequence is CATSDSLAAYNEQFF. Written as DNA, the CDR3 is TGTGCCACCAGTGATTCTCTAGCGGCCTACAATGAGCAGTTCTTC.

This clone was counted a few times. V usage is TRBV29-1 and J usage is TRBJ1-2; TRBD1 matches 7 bases. Trimming removed 7 bases from V and 0 bases from J; junction bases left unmatched: 2. The germline V gene encodes CDR1 SQVTM and CDR2 ANQGSEA. The CDR3 covers 12 residues. The CDR3 is CSGDRPNYGYTF. CDR3 bases: TGCAGCGGGGACAGACCTAACTATGGCTACACCTTC.

The chain combines TRBV5-1 with TRBJ2-3, with TRBD2 identical over 8 bases. V trimming: 10 bases; J trimming: 0 bases; junction bases outside the gene matches: 16. The V gene's germline CDR1 is SGHRS and CDR2 YFSETQ. The CDR3 loop spans 17 amino acids. The CDR3 loop reads CASTRGSGVPSTDTQYF. As DNA, the CDR3 is TGCGCCTCCACCCGGGGTAGCGGGGTTCCTAGCACAGATACGCAGTATTTT.

The chain recombines TRBV6-5 with TRBJ2-5; 8 positions match TRBD2. The V and J ends lost 7 bases and 1 base, in that order; junction bases with no gene match: 2. The germline V gene has CDR1 MNHEY and CDR2 SVGAGI. The CDR3 is 13 amino acids. CDR3 nucleotide sequence: TGTGCCAGCAACGGGGGGGGCCAAGAGACCCAGTACTTC. Protein: CASNGGGQETQYF.

The rearrangement links TRBV7-9 to TRBJ1-3; no firm D call. CDR3 length: 15 residues. V lost 3 bases, J lost 2 bases, and 11 bases lay in between. Germline V gene data show CDR1 as SEHNR and CDR2 as FQNEAQ (reference sequence). The CDR3 region is CASSFGQTTGNTIYF. The CDR3 DNA follows: TGTGCCAGCAGCTTTGGGCAGACCACTGGAAACACCATATATTTT.

The chain carries TRBV5-6 and TRBJ2-3; tentatively, D is TRBD2 (6 bases). The CDR3 runs to 19 residues. Trimming took 3 bases from V and 2 from J, leaving 25 bases between them. Germline V CDR1 and CDR2: SGHDT, YYEEEE. CDR3 DNA sequence: TGTGCCAGCAGCTACACGGGCCCCATGGTGGGACTCCTCACAGATACGCAGTATTTT. This gives the protein CASSYTGPMVGLLTDTQYF. The full variable domain, rest sourced from reference TRBV5-6 and TRBJ2-3, is DAGVTQSPTHLIKTRGQQVTLRCSPKSGHDTVSWYQQALGQGPQFIFQYYEEEERQRGNFPDRFSGHQFPNYSSELNVNALLLGDSALYLCASSYTGPMVGLLTDTQYFGPGTRLTVL.

J is TRBJ1-6 and V is TRBV6-1, with TRBD1 matching over 8 bases. V lost 2 bases to trimming and J lost 10 bases; unmatched junction nucleotides: 7. The CDR3 consists of 15 residues. Germline V CDR1 and CDR2: MNHNS, SASEGT. The CDR3 sequence: CASSELYRGDSPLHF. The CDR3 DNA reads as TGTGCCAGCAGTGAACTTTACAGGGGGGACTCACCCCTCCACTTT.

The rearrangement links TRBV24-1 to TRBJ1-1, with 8 bases fitting TRBD1. Germline lookup yields CDR1 KGHDR and CDR2 SFDVKD. J gave up 8 bases and V 9 bases, and 4 bases lay outside the gene matches. The CDR3 sequence is 11 residues long. CDR3 residues: CATGQGAEAFF. DNA of the CDR3: TGTGCCACCGGACAGGGTGCCGAAGCTTTCTTT.

This clone was seen more than once but under ten times. This chain links TRBV14 with TRBJ1-4; D may be TRBD1 (5 bases). V lost 5 bases to trimming and J lost 10 bases, with 14 bases between them. The germline gives CDR1 SGHDN, CDR2 FVKESK. The CDR3 sequence is 13 residues long. The CDR3 coding sequence is TGTGCCAGCAGCTCTAGGACATTTGCAAAACTGTTTTTT. This encodes CASSSRTFAKLFF.

The sample holds a few counts of this clone. The chain couples TRBV2 to TRBJ1-4; possibly TRBD1 for D (5 bases). This CDR3 is built from 14 residues. CDR1 and CDR2 from the germline V gene are SNHLY and FYNNEI. V gave up 5 bases and J gave up 8 bases, with 15 bases separating them. CDR3 nucleotides: TGTGCCAGCAGTCAGGGCAGGGTAGGGGAAAAACTGTTTTTT. It specifies CASSQGRVGEKLFF.

This rearrangement joins TRBV5-1 to TRBJ1-4, with 9 bases that match TRBD1. The CDR3 has 15 amino acids. V shed 4 bases, J shed 6 bases, and the junction held 7 bases outside the gene matches. Germline CDR1 SGHRS, CDR2 YFSETQ. The CDR3 loop reads CASSGPQGADEKLFF. CDR3 coding DNA: TGCGCCAGCAGCGGACCACAGGGGGCGGATGAAAAACTGTTTTTT.

The V and J genes are TRBV19 and TRBJ1-3; unclear D gene. Deletions cut 6 bases from V and 0 bases from J, with 9 bases between. Germline values: CDR1 LNHDA, CDR2 SQIVND (reference sequence). This CDR3 spans 14 amino acids. The CDR3, as DNA: TGTGCCAGTAGCGACTGGTACTCTGGAAACACCATATATTTT. This sequence encodes CASSDWYSGNTIYF. Looking up the rest from reference TRBV19 and TRBJ1-3 gives the full variable domain: DGGITQSPKYLFRKEGQNVTLSCEQNLNHDAMYWYRQDPGQGLRLIYYSQIVNDFQKGDIAEGYSVSREKKESFPLTVTSAQKNPTAFYLCASSDWYSGNTIYFGEGSWLTVV.

The V gene is TRBV5-4, the J gene TRBJ2-7, with D possibly TRBD1 on 6 matching bases. V dropped 0 bases and J dropped 3 bases, with 13 bases sitting between them. This CDR3 spans 15 amino acids. Germline loops: CDR1 SGHNT, CDR2 YYREEE (reference sequence). CDR3 in DNA: TGTGCCAGCAGCTTGGCCTCACAGGGATTCTACGAGCAGTACTTC. Protein sequence: CASSLASQGFYEQYF.

In this sample, this clone turned up a few times. The CDR3 protein is CASSHSAGGTSEQFF. The DNA of the CDR3 is TGTGCCAGCAGCCACTCAGCGGGAGGAACGAGTGAGCAGTTCTTC. This chain uses TRBV11-3 with TRBJ2-1; TRBD2 matches at 9 bases. The CDR3 spans 15 residues. V shed 5 bases, J shed 9 bases, and the junction held 11 bases outside the gene matches. Per germline, CDR1 SGHNT and CDR2 YENEEA.

The chain joins TRBV30 to TRBJ2-5; 13 bases are shared with TRBD2. This CDR3 contains 14 residues. Germline V gene lookup returns CDR1 GTSNPN and CDR2 SVGIG (reference sequence). With V trimmed by 3 bases and J by 5 bases, 3 bases remained unmatched. CDR3 sequence: CAWRALAGGETQYF. Here the CDR3 DNA reads TGTGCCTGGAGGGCACTAGCGGGGGGGGAGACCCAGTACTTC.

The rearrangement joins TRBV7-2 to TRBJ1-6; no clear D. CDR3 length: 18 amino acids. CDR1 and CDR2 from the germline V gene are SGHTA and FQGNSA. V lost 4 bases, J lost 7 bases, and 23 bases lay in between. CDR3 coding DNA: TGTGCCAGCAGCTCCCCCTTGGGTGAGGGAGTAGGGAATTCACCCCTCCACTTT. Its translation is CASSSPLGEGVGNSPLHF.

The chain employs TRBV7-9 and TRBJ1-6; TRBD1 agrees at 10 bases. The CDR3 has 16 residues. Germline loops: CDR1 SEHNR, CDR2 FQNEAQ (reference sequence). V lost 5 bases to trimming and J lost 10 bases; unmatched junction nucleotides: 11. CDR3 in amino acids: CASSPRGDRGFSPLHF. The CDR3 nucleotides are TGTGCCAGCAGCCCCCGAGGGGACAGGGGTTTCTCACCCCTCCACTTT. The entire variable domain, with the rest obtained from reference TRBV7-9 and TRBJ1-6, is as follows: DTGVSQNPRHKITKRGQNVTFRCDPISEHNRLYWYRQTLGQGPEFLTYFQNEAQLEKSRLLSDRFSAERPKGSFSTLEIQRTEQGDSAMYLCASSPRGDRGFSPLHFGNGTRLTVT.

The rearrangement links TRBV6-5 to TRBJ1-1, with 7 bases fitting TRBD1. Germline CDR1 MNHEY, CDR2 SVGAGI. V shed 7 bases and J 6 bases; nucleotides not matched to a gene: 8. The CDR3 is made up of 13 amino acids. Written as DNA, the CDR3 is TGTGCCAGCACTCAGGGGGTTGAGTCTGAAGCTTTCTTT. This sequence encodes CASTQGVESEAFF.

CDR3 sequence reads: CASSQGPQETQYF. CDR3 in DNA: TGTGCCAGCAGCCAGGGGCCCCAAGAGACCCAGTACTTC. The gene calls are TRBV7-2 and TRBJ2-5; D might be TRBD1 (6 bases). V lost 5 bases, J lost 1 base, and 8 bases lay in between. The CDR3 is 13 residues long. The germline V gene encodes CDR1 SGHTA and CDR2 FQGNSA.

The rearrangement uses TRBV5-6 and TRBJ2-3; perhaps TRBD1 as D (6 bases). CDR3 size: 13 residues. CDR1 is SGHDT and CDR2 is YYEEEE in the germline V gene. The V end lost 3 bases, the J end lost 4 bases, and 9 bases lay between the germline ends. The CDR3 loop is CASSSTGPDTQYF. The CDR3 coding sequence is TGTGCCAGCAGCTCCACAGGGCCAGATACGCAGTATTTT.

V usage is TRBV6-1 and J usage is TRBJ1-5; the D gene is possibly TRBD1 (6 bases). Trimming pared 5 bases from V and 6 bases from J, leaving 14 bases between. The CDR3 contains 14 residues. Germline V gives CDR1 MNHNS, CDR2 SASEGT. CDR3 in DNA: TGTGCCAGCAGTCCACAGGGCGTGGGTCAGCCCCAGCATTTT. Protein sequence: CASSPQGVGQPQHF.

This chain links TRBV19 with TRBJ2-2; D unclear. The CDR3 has 12 amino acids. Germline CDR1 LNHDA, CDR2 SQIVND (reference sequence). The V end was cut by 7 bases, the J end by 7 bases, with 10 bases between. The CDR3 nucleotides are TGTGCCAGTACCCGACAAAACGGGGAGCTGTTTTTT. It encodes CASTRQNGELFF.

This clone was detected only a few times. The chain joins TRBV6-1 to TRBJ2-7; a possible D gene is TRBD1 (6 bases). CDR1 and CDR2 (germline): MNHNS, SASEGT. Trimming left V 3 bases short and J 3 bases short, with 18 bases between. This CDR3 spans 16 amino acids. The CDR3 here is CASSEPQGLFNYEQYF. The CDR3, as DNA: TGTGCCAGCAGTGAGCCCCAGGGGTTGTTCAACTACGAGCAGTACTTC.

The rearrangement links TRBV18 to TRBJ1-6; D gene uncertain. CDR3 length: 14 amino acids. CDR1 and CDR2 from the germline V gene are KGHSH and LQKENI. V lost 1 base and J 14 bases, leaving 15 bases between the germline ends. CDR3 amino acids: CASSPRSYDFTLHF. The CDR3 DNA reads TGTGCCAGCTCACCACGTTCTTACGACTTTACCCTCCACTTT.

On this clone: Sequence at one end of the junction differs from germline and may be a read error. The V and J genes are TRBV30 and TRBJ2-7, with TRBD2 as a possible D gene (5 bases). The CDR3 loop spans 13 amino acids. The germline CDR1 and CDR2 sequences are GTSNPN and SVGIG (reference sequence). The chain's CDR3 is CAWSVRENYAQYF. DNA for the CDR3: TGTGCCTGGAGTGTAAGGGAGAACTACGCGCAGTACTTC. The whole variable domain, remainder taken from reference TRBV30 and TRBJ2-7, is SQTIHQWPATLVQPVGSPLSLECTVEGTSNPNLYWYRQAAGRGLQLLFYSVGIGQISSEVPQNLSASRPQDRQFILSSKKLLLSDSGFYLCAWSVRENYAQYFGPGTRLTVT.

The chain has TRBV6-5 and TRBJ2-2; D remains unclear. The germline V gene has CDR1 MNHEY and CDR2 SVGAGI. Trimming left V 0 bases short and J 6 bases short, with 8 bases between. The CDR3 has 14 residues. The CDR3 DNA follows: TGTGCCAGCAGTTACTCGACGGGTGCCGGGGAGCTGTTTTTT. It encodes CASSYSTGAGELFF.